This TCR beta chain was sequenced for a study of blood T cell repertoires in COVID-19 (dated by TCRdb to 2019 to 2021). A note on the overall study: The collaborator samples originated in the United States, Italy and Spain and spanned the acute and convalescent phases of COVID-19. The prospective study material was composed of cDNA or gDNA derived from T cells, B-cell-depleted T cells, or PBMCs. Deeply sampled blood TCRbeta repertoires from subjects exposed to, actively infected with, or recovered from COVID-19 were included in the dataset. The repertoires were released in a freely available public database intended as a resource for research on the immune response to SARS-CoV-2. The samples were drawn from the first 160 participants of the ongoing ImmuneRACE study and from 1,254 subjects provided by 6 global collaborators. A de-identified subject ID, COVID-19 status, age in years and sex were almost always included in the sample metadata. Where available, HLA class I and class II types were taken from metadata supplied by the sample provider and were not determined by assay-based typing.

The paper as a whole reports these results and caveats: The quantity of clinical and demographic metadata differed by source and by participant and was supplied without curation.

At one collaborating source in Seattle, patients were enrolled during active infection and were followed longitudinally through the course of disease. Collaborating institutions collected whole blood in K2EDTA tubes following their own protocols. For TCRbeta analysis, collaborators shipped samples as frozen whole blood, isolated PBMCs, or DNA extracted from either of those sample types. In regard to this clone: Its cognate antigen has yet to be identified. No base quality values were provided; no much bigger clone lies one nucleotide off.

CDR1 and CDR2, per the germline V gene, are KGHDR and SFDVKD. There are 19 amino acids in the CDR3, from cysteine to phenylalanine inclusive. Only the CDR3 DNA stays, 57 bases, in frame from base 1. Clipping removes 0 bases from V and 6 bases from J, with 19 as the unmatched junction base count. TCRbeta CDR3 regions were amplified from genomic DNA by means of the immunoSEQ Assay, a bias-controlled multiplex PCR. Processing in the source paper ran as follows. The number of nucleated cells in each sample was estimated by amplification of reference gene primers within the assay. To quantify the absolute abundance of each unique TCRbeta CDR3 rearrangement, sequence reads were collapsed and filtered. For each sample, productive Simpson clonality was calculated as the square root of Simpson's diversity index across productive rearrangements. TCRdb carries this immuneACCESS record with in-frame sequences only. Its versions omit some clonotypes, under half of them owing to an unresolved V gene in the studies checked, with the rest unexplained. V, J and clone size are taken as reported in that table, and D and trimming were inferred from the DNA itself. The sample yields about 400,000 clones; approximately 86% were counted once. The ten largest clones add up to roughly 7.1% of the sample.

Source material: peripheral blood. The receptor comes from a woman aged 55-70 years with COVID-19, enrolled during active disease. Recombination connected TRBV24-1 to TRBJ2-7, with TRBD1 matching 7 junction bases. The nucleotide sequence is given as TGTGCCACCAGTGATTTGCGGTCCGGGACCAACGACAGGGCCGGCGAGCAGTACTTC. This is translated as CATSDLRSGTNDRAGEQYF.